This paragraph reports one T cell receptor (beta chain). Germline CDR1 is SGHRS and CDR2 is YFSETQ. The J segment lost 9 bases and the V segment lost 2 bases, leaving 8 bases of the junction unmatched. The CDR3 is 15 amino acids. The sample is drawn from a study of blood T cell repertoires in COVID-19. Across the study: COVID-19 samples from acute and convalescent phases originated in the United States, Italy and Spain. The analysed material was cDNA or gDNA that came from T cells, B-cell-depleted T cells, or PBMCs.

Profiled with immunoSEQ multiplex PCR; TCRdb holds only in-frame clones, not every one. The sample contains some 300,000 clones, 88% of which appear only once. The receptor comes from a woman aged 25-40 years who had recovered from COVID-19. This sequence joins TRBV5-1 and TRBJ2-1, with 10 bases matching TRBD2. Sample: peripheral blood. The DNA for the CDR3 is TGCGCCAGCAGCTTAAGAGCGGGGGGGCCCGGTGAGCAGTTCTTC. Residues: CASSLRAGGPGEQFF.